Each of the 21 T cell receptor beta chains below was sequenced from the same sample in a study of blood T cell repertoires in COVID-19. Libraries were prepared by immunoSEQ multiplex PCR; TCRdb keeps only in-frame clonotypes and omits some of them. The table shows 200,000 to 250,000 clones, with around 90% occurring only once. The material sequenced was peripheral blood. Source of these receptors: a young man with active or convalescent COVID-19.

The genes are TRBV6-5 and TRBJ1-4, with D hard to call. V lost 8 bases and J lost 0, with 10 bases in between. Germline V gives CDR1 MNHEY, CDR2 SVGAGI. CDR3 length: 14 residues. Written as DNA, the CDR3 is TGTGCCAGCGGATCAGGTGCAACTAATGAAAAACTGTTTTTT. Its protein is CASGSGATNEKLFF.

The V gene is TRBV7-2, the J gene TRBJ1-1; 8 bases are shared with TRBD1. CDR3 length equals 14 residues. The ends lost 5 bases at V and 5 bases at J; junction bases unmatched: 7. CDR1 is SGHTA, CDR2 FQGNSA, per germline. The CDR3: CASSPAGDRTEAFF. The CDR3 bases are TGTGCCAGCAGCCCAGCAGGGGACAGGACTGAAGCTTTCTTT.

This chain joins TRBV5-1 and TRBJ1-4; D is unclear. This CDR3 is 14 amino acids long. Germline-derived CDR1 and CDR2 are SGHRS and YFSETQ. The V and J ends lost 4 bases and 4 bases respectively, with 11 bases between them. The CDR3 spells CASSRQGSNEKLFF. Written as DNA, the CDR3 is TGCGCCAGCAGCCGCCAAGGGAGTAATGAAAAACTGTTTTTT.

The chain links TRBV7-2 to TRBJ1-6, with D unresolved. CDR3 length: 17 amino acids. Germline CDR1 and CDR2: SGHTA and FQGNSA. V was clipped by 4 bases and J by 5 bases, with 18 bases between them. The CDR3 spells CASSSETQRLNNSPLHF. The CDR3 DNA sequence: TGTGCCAGCAGCTCAGAGACTCAGAGACTCAATAATTCACCCCTCCACTTT.

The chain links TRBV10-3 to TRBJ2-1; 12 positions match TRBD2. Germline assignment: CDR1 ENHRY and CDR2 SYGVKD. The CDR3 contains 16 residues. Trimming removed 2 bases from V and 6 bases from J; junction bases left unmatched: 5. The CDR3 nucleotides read TGTGCCATCAGTGAGGCGACTAGCGGGAGTGTCAATGAGCAGTTCTTC. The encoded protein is CAISEATSGSVNEQFF.

CDR3 coding DNA: TGTGCCAGCAGTCTCTACGGGAGGGGAAACACCATATATTTT. It translates to CASSLYGRGNTIYF. V is TRBV5-4 and J is TRBJ1-3; no definite D call. V dropped 5 bases and J dropped 4 bases, with 13 bases sitting between them. This CDR3 spans 14 amino acids. Germline lookup yields CDR1 SGHNT and CDR2 YYREEE (reference sequence).

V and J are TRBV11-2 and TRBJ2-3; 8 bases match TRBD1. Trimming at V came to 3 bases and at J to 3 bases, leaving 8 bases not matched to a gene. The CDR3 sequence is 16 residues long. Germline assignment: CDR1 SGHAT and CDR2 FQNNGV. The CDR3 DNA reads TGTGCCAGCAGCTTCGGGACAGGCTTCCAAACAGATACGCAGTATTTT. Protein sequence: CASSFGTGFQTDTQYF.

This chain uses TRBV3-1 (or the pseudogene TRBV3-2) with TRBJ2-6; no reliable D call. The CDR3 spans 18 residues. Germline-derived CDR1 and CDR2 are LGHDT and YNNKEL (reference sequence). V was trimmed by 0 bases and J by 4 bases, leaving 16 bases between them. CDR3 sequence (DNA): TGTGCCAGCAGCCAAGAGTCGGTAATGCGCTCCGGGGCCAACGTCCTGACTTTC. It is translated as CASSQESVMRSGANVLTF.

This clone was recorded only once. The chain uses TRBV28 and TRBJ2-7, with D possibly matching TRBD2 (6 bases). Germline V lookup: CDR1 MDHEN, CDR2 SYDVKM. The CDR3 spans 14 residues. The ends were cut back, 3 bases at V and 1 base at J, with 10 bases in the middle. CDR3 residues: CASSLGTLSYEQYF. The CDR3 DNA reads TGTGCCAGCAGTTTGGGGACTCTTTCCTACGAGCAGTACTTC.

Here the CDR3 DNA reads TGTGCCAGCAGTCCCCCGATAAGACTAGCGGGAGTCGCGAACACCGGGGAGCTGTTTTTT. Protein: CASSPPIRLAGVANTGELFF. V usage is TRBV6-6 and J usage is TRBJ2-2, with 12 nucleotides matching TRBD2. This CDR3 region has 20 residues. J gave up 0 bases and V 5 bases, and 13 bases lay outside the gene matches. From germline, CDR1 is MNHNY and CDR2 SVGAGI (reference sequence).

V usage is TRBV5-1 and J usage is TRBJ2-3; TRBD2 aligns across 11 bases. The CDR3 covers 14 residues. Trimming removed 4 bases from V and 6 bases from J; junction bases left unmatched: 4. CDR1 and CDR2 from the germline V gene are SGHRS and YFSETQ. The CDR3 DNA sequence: TGCGCCAGCAGCACTAGCGGGAGCCCGGATACGCAGTATTTT. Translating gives CASSTSGSPDTQYF.

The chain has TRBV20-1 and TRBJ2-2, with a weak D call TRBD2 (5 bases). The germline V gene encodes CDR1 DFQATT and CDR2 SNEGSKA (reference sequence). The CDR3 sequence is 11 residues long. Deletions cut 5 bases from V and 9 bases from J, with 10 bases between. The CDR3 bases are TGCAGTGCTGGACCGGGGAGGGAGCTGTTTTTT. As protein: CSAGPGRELFF.

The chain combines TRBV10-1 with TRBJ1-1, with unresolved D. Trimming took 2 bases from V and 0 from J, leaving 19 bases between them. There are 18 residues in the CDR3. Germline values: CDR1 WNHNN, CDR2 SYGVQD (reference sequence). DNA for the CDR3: TGCGCCAGCAGTGAGGGATGGCGGAGGGAAGAGATGAACACTGAAGCTTTCTTT. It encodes CASSEGWRREEMNTEAFF.

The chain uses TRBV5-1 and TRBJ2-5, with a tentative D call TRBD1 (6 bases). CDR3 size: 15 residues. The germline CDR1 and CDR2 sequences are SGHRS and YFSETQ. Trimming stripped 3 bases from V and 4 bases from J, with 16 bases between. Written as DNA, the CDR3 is TGCGCCAGCAGCTGGCTGACAGGTGGTGGAGAGACCCAGTACTTC. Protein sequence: CASSWLTGGGETQYF. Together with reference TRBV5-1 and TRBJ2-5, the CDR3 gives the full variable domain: KAGVTQTPRYLIKTRGQQVTLSCSPISGHRSVSWYQQTPGQGLQFLFEYFSETQRNKGNFPGRFSGRQFSNSRSEMNVSTLELGDSALYLCASSWLTGGGETQYFGPGTRLLVL.

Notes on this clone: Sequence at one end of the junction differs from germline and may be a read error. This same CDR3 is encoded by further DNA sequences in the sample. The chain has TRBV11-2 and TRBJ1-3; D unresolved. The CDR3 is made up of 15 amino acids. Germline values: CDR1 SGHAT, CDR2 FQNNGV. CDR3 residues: CASSLVGVPGNTIYF. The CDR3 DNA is TGTGCCAGCAGTTTAGTCGGGGTTCCTGGAAACACCATATATTTT.

The CDR3, as DNA: TGTGCCAGCAGCCTGCACGACAGGGGAGTCACTGAAGCTTTCTTT. Translating gives CASSLHDRGVTEAFF. The chain combines TRBV5-4 with TRBJ1-1; 8 bases map to TRBD1. The V gene's germline CDR1 is SGHNT and CDR2 YYREEE (reference sequence). J was trimmed by 4 bases and V by 4 bases; bases with no gene match: 9. This CDR3 is 15 amino acids long.

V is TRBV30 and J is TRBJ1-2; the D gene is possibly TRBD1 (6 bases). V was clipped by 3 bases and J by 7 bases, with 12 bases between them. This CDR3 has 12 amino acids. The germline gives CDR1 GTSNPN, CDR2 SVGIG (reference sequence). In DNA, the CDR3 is TGTGCCTGGAGCCTGGGGGCGCCTGGCTACACCTTC. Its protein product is CAWSLGAPGYTF.

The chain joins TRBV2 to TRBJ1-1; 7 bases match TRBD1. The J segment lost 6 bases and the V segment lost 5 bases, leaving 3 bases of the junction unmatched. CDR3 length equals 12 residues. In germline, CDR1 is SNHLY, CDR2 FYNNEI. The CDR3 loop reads CASSSGGPEAFF. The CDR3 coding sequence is TGTGCCAGCAGTTCAGGGGGGCCTGAAGCTTTCTTT. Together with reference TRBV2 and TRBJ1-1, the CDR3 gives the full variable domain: EPEVTQTPSHQVTQMGQEVILRCVPISNHLYFYWYRQILGQKVEFLVSFYNNEISEKSEIFDDQFSVERPDGSNFTLKIRSTKLEDSAMYFCASSSGGPEAFFGQGTRLTVV.

This chain's CDR3 is CASSLVGGVNEQFF. The CDR3 DNA follows: TGTGCCAGCAGCTTAGTGGGCGGGGTGAATGAGCAGTTCTTC. V is TRBV7-3 and J is TRBJ2-1; tentative D call: TRBD2 (6 bases). This CDR3 has 14 residues. Looked up from germline, CDR1 is SGHTA and CDR2 is FQGTGA. V was clipped by 2 bases and J by 7 bases, with 12 bases between them.

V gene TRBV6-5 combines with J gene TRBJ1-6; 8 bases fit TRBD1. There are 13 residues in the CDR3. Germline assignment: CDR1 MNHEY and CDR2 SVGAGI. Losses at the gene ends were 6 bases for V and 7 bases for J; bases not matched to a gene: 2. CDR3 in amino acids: CASRRTGNSPLHF. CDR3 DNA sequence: TGTGCCAGCAGACGGACAGGGAATTCACCCCTCCACTTT.

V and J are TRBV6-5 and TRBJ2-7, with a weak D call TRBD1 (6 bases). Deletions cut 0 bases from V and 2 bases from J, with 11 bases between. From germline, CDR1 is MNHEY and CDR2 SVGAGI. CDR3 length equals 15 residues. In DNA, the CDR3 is TGTGCCAGCAGTTACTCGAATCAGGGGCCCTACGAGCAGTACTTC. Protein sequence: CASSYSNQGPYEQYF.